The clone carrying this T cell receptor beta chain was seen a few times. The antigen is not known. These data come from a study of beta chain features in type 1 diabetes. The study's findings and limits: Because the template was cDNA, high-expressing cells might be over-represented.

Sorting produced populations that all topped 95% purity. What was sequenced were expressed TCRB transcripts, since all of the isolated RNA had been reverse transcribed. TCRdb keeps only in-frame clones here, not all; method: immunoSEQ multiplex PCR. The data show under 300,000 clones, around 7.3% seen once. The CDR3 contains 16 residues. CDR1 is SGHVS, CDR2 FQNEAQ, per germline. V lost 5 bases and J lost 3, with 18 bases in between. The sequence was obtained from a woman aged 18-29 years in good health. This chain joins TRBV7-8 and TRBJ2-3; the D is unclear. Sample: central memory CD4+ T cells from blood. In DNA form, the CDR3 reads TGTGCCAGCAGCCCCCGACCCATGTCGGGTACAGATACGCAGTATTTT. Translated: CASSPRPMSGTDTQYF.